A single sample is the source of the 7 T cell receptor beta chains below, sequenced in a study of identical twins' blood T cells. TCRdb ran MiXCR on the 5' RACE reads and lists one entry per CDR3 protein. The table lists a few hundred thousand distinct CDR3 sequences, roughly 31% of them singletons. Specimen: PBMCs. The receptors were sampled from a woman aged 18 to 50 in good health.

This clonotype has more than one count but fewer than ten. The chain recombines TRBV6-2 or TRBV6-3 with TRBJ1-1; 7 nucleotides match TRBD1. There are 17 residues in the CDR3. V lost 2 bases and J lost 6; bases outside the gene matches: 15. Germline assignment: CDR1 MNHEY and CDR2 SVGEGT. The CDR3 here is CASSYPGTVIGRAEAFF. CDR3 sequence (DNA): TGTGCCAGCAGTTACCCAGGGACAGTGATCGGGAGAGCTGAAGCTTTCTTT.

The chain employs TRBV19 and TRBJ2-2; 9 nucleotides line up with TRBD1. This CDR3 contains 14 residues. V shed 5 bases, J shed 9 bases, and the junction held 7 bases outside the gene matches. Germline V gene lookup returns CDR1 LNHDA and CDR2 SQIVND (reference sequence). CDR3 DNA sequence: TGTGCCAGTAGTGCCGACAGGGGGATCCGGGAGCTGTTTTTT. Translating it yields CASSADRGIRELFF.

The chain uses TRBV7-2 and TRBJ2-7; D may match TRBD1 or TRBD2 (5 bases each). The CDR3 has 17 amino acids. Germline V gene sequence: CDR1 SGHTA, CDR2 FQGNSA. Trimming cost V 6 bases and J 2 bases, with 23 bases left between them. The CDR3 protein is CASSPKIWTMGAYEQYF. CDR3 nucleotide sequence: TGTGCCAGCAGTCCTAAGATCTGGACAATGGGGGCCTACGAGCAGTACTTC.

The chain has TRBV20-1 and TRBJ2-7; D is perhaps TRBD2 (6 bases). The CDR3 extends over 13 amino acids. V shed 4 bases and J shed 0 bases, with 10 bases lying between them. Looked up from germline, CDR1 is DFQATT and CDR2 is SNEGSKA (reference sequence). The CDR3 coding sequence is TGCAGTGCTACTCGGGAGAACTCCTACGAGCAGTACTTC. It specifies CSATRENSYEQYF.

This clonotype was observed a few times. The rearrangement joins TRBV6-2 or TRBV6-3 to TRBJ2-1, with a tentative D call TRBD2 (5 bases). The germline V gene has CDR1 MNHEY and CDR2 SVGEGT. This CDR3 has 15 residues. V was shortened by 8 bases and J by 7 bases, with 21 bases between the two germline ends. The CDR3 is CASLSSAWGDNEQFF. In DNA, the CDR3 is TGTGCCAGCCTTTCCTCCGCATGGGGAGATAATGAGCAGTTCTTC.

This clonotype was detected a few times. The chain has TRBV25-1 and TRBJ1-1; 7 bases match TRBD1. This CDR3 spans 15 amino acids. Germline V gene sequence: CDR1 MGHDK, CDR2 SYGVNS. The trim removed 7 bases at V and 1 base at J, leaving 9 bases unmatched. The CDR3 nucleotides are TGTGCCAGCACAAGCCCCAGGGGGGGGAACACTGAAGCTTTCTTT. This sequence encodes CASTSPRGGNTEAFF. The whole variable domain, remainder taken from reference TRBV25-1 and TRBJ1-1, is EADIYQTPRYLVIGTGKKITLECSQTMGHDKMYWYQQDPGMELHLIHYSYGVNSTEKGDLSSESTVSRIRTEHFPLTLESARPSHTSQYLCASTSPRGGNTEAFFGQGTRLTVV.

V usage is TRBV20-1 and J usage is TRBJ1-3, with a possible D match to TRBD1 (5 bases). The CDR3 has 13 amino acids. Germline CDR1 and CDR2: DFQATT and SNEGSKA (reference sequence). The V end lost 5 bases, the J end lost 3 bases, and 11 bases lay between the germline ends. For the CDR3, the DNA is TGCAGTGCTTTCCGGGACGGTGGAAACACCATATATTTT. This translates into CSAFRDGGNTIYF.